Described below is a single T cell receptor beta chain sequence and its context. Its target antigen remains unknown. Base qualities are missing; no much larger clone stands one base away. The receptor library was made with RT-PCR. Sequencing relied on an Illumina HiSeq 2500. TCRdb passed the public sequencing reads through fastp at Q25 and MiXCR, retaining productive beta sequences. One record per CDR3 amino acid sequence lists the most common genes and DNA. Counted in this sample were 490,000 or so distinct CDR3 sequences; around 8% of them appeared once. The ten largest account for 10% to 15% of the sample. This sample is drawn from a study of response to subunit inactivated influenza vaccine (dated 2018 in TCRdb). With respect to the entire study: Deep quantitative profiling of the T cell receptor repertoire was used in the study to follow responses to a trivalent subunit inactivated influenza vaccine.

Study-wide findings and limitations: It was suggested by the authors that each seasonal influenza vaccination may recruit only a limited number of new T cells.

V loses 5 bases of germline sequence and J loses 7 bases, and the interval between the two ends is 18 bases. The CDR3 starts with the cysteine, ends with the phenylalanine, and has 15 residues. The only DNA kept is the CDR3, 45 bases in frame from the first base. The CDR1 and CDR2 encoded by the germline V gene are SGHVS and FQNEAQ. The V and J segments used are TRBV7-8 and TRBJ1-5, with a tentative D gene TRBD1 over 5 matching bases. The receptor was isolated from a man aged 45 to 75 who received an inactivated influenza vaccine. Donor details come from another sample of the same person, matched by shared clones. Here the sequenced sample was PBMCs from blood, taken about 24 months after vaccination. DNA sequence: TGTGCCAGCAGCCCCGTTCCCGGGGCTAAGCAGCCCCAGCATTTT. This is translated as CASSPVPGAKQPQHF.